The clone carrying this T cell receptor (beta chain) was seen a handful of times. The antigen is unknown. The data are from a study of cytomegalovirus exposure and HLA in healthy donors. The CDR3 totals 16 residues. Germline CDR1 is SGHRS and CDR2 is YFSETQ. V trimming: 0 bases; J trimming: 0 bases; junction bases outside the gene matches: 4. With 60 Vbeta and 13 Jbeta primers, the PCR was carried out. The data were produced by immunoSEQ multiplex PCR, yet TCRdb's version contains in-frame clones alone and is incomplete. The table lists 100,000 to 150,000 clones, over 75% of them singletons. Study-level findings and limits: Later on, an analysis tied some 17,000 TCR beta sequences to HLA alleles at 0.05 false discovery rate. Some V segments could not be told apart, so they were left out, TRBV6-2 and TRBV6-3 among them.

This clonotype was sampled from a man younger than 35 in good health and CMV-seropositive. Material: PBMCs. V gene TRBV5-1 combines with J gene TRBJ2-3, with TRBD1 matching 7 bases. The CDR3 nucleotides read TGCGCCAGCAGCTTGGGGACAGGCACTAGCACAGATACGCAGTATTTT. This gives the protein CASSLGTGTSTDTQYF.